These T cell receptor beta chains were read from a single sample in a study of shared clonotypes between healthy human individuals. Generated by immunoSEQ multiplex PCR, the TCRdb table keeps only in-frame clones and is missing some. The profile covers fewer than 550,000 clones, with 60% to 80% appearing a single time and approximately 13% taken by the ten largest. The sequencing sample was made of PBMCs. These receptors all come from a woman aged 40 to 49 in good health. Some clones in this sample may be carry-over from other donors' samples. CDR3s include the opening cysteine and the closing phenylalanine or tryptophan. The D gene is left open where the match is weak. Clone size, where shown, is once, few, many, or a class for clones that have expanded.

11 TRBJ1-4 few TRBV2 NA CASRVVAKLFF
16 TRBJ2-7 NA TRBV4-2 TRBD2 CASSQVAGVSAYEQYF
15 TRBJ2-7 few TRBV6-1 TRBD2 CASSSGTSTRYEQYF
10 TRBJ2-3 NA TRBV29-1 NA CSVDSDTQYF
14 TRBJ2-2 NA TRBV7-3 NA CASSSTGNTGELFF
14 TRBJ1-2 NA TRBV25-1 NA CASSGLRELYGYTF
14 TRBJ2-7 NA TRBV11-2 NA CASSLEDTSYEQYF
16 TRBJ2-5 NA TRBV27 TRBD2 CASSFSLAEERETQYF
14 TRBJ2-3 few TRBV12-5 NA CASGPSGGTDTQYF
12 TRBJ2-7 NA TRBV6-6 NA CASSYSSYEQYF
15 TRBJ2-5 once TRBV2 TRBD1 CASRRRTGSMETQYF
16 TRBJ2-5 NA TRBV19 TRBD2 CASSSSRASGAQAQYF
13 TRBJ1-5 NA TRBV10-2 NA CASVSQADQPQHF
15 TRBJ2-7 NA TRBV28 NA CASSLVWGRVYEQYF
15 TRBJ2-7 NA TRBV5-1 TRBD1 CASSPGTGQAYEQYF
16 TRBJ2-1 NA TRBV5-1 TRBD1 CASSAVQGTGYNEQFF
14 TRBJ2-1 NA TRBV9 TRBD2 CASSVVPSGHEQFF
14 TRBJ2-5 NA TRBV5-1 TRBD2 CASSRWTSSETQYF
14 TRBJ2-7 NA TRBV11-2 TRBD1 CASSLAGQGHEQYF
13 TRBJ1-5 NA TRBV29-1 TRBD1 CSVDTGGDQPQHF
13 TRBJ1-5 NA TRBV2 NA CASSDRESQPQHF
13 TRBJ2-3 NA TRBV7-2 TRBD2 CATQTSGTDTQYF
12 TRBJ1-5 NA TRBV4-2 NA CASSQDGKPQHF
14 TRBJ2-1 NA TRBV5-1 NA CASSLPGYDNEQFF
16 TRBJ2-3 NA TRBV11-2 NA CASSLDFQGGTDTQYF
13 TRBJ2-5 NA TRBV5-1 TRBD2 CASRFSGSETQYF
14 TRBJ1-1 NA TRBV6-5 TRBD1 CASSRKGAATEAFF
16 TRBJ2-1 NA TRBV6-1 TRBD1 CASSESVGQGTNEQFF
14 TRBJ2-1 NA TRBV28 NA CASSTSGSYNEQFF
13 TRBJ1-5 NA TRBV7-9 NA CASSLESNQPQHF
11 TRBJ2-7 few TRBV2 NA CASSYSYEQYF
14 TRBJ2-7 NA TRBV28 NA CASSTPTTTYEQYF
12 TRBJ1-2 NA TRBV7-6 NA CASSLAGWGYTF
16 TRBJ2-2 once TRBV9 TRBD2 CASSSSGSSATGELFF
13 TRBJ2-1 once TRBV7-2 NA CASTQTGYNEQFF
14 TRBJ1-4 NA TRBV5-1 NA CASSLRGANEKLFF
16 TRBJ2-1 NA TRBV5-1 TRBD1 CASSLVGGIVHNEQFF
17 TRBJ2-2 NA TRBV7-2 NA CASSLATAGKGAGELFF
13 TRBJ2-7 NA TRBV5-1 NA CASSSLSSYEQYF
13 TRBJ2-5 NA TRBV7-7 TRBD1 CASSRDRGETQYF
12 TRBJ2-7 NA TRBV11-2 TRBD2 CASSLGTSGRVF
14 TRBJ2-3 many TRBV2 TRBD2 CASSVGRSTDTQYF
16 TRBJ1-2 once TRBV5-4 TRBD1 CASSWDRGIQNYGYTF
13 TRBJ2-5 NA TRBV27 NA CASSSLNQETQYF